The 19 T cell receptor beta chains in this list originate from one sample, sequenced in a study of T cell repertoires in cytomegalovirus infection. TCRdb redid the calling of the reads with MiXCR, one entry per CDR3 protein. The table has around 530,000 distinct CDR3 sequences, less than 30% seen once. The sample consisted of PBMCs. The receptors here all came from a human donor in good health (CMV status not recorded). Some clones in this sample may be carry-over from other donors' samples.

The chain couples TRBV5-6 to TRBJ2-1; a possible D gene is TRBD1 (6 bases). The germline V gene encodes CDR1 SGHDT and CDR2 YYEEEE. V was shortened by 5 bases and J by 3 bases, with 9 bases between the two germline ends. The CDR3 loop spans 13 amino acids. CDR3 sequence (DNA): TGTGCCAGCAGGGGGGCCCTCTACAATGAGCAGTTCTTC. Translation: CASRGALYNEQFF.

The J gene is TRBJ2-3, the V gene TRBV12-3 or TRBV12-4, with D possibly TRBD2 on 6 matching bases. The CDR3 loop spans 13 amino acids. The V end was cut by 5 bases, the J end by 4 bases, with 10 bases between. Written as DNA, the CDR3 is TGTGCCAGCAGTCGGGACTCGTCAGATACGCAGTATTTT. This gives the protein CASSRDSSDTQYF.

The chain couples TRBV20-1 to TRBJ2-1, with 8 bases aligning to TRBD1. V gave up 5 bases and J gave up 9 bases; unmatched junction bases: 15. CDR1 and CDR2 (germline): DFQATT, SNEGSKA (reference sequence). CDR3 length equals 15 residues. DNA for the CDR3: TGCAGTGCTCCCCGGGTTACGACAGGGGCGGGTGAGCAGTTCTTC. Its translation: CSAPRVTTGAGEQFF.

This clonotype was seen repeatedly, ten times or more. The V call is TRBV28, the J call TRBJ1-5; possibly TRBD1 for D (6 bases). V lost 3 bases and J 2 bases, leaving 14 bases between the germline ends. This CDR3 spans 16 amino acids. The germline gives CDR1 MDHEN, CDR2 SYDVKM. The CDR3 sequence is CASSFMRGRGNQPQHF. The DNA of the CDR3 is TGTGCCAGCAGTTTTATGCGGGGGCGCGGCAATCAGCCCCAGCATTTT.

Turning to this clonotype: A junction boundary mismatches the germline segment, possibly from a read error. The chain employs TRBV6-2 or TRBV6-3 and TRBJ1-3; D is unresolved. Per the germline V gene, CDR1 is MNHEY and CDR2 is SVGEGT. This CDR3 spans 15 amino acids. In DNA, the CDR3 is TGTGCCAGCAGCTACTCGTCGGGAATTGGAAACACCATATATTTT. It translates to CASSYSSGIGNTIYF.

This clonotype was counted only a few times. The chain has TRBV4-1 and TRBJ1-2; D is ambiguous. Looked up from germline, CDR1 is MGHRA and CDR2 is YSYEKL. V lost 0 bases to trimming and J lost 5 bases, with 13 bases between them. The CDR3 has 15 residues. The CDR3 sequence is CASSQDRRNHYGYTF. The CDR3, as DNA: TGCGCCAGCAGCCAAGACCGTCGGAATCATTATGGCTACACCTTC.

The J gene is TRBJ2-3, the V gene TRBV5-1; D is perhaps TRBD2 (6 bases). CDR1 is SGHRS, CDR2 YFSETQ, per germline. The CDR3 runs to 16 residues. V dropped 3 bases and J dropped 0 bases, with 14 bases sitting between them. The DNA for the CDR3 is TGCGCCAGCAGCTCCTGGGGAGGACCTAGCACAGATACGCAGTATTTT. It yields the protein CASSSWGGPSTDTQYF.

This clonotype was recorded a few times. CDR3 sequence: CASSQGRRDHLNEQFF. The DNA of the CDR3 is TGTGCCAGCAGCCAGGGAAGGCGGGACCACCTCAATGAGCAGTTCTTC. The chain recombines TRBV3-1 with TRBJ2-1; a weak D match, TRBD2 (6 bases). In germline, CDR1 is LGHDT, CDR2 YNNKEL (reference sequence). There are 16 residues in the CDR3. V was pared by 3 bases and J by 6 bases, with 18 bases between.

This chain links TRBV6-1 with TRBJ2-7, with D perhaps TRBD1 or TRBD2 (5 bases each). CDR3 length equals 14 residues. Germline CDR1 reads MNHNS; CDR2 reads SASEGT. V was cut by 10 bases and J by 0 bases, with 16 bases left in between. The CDR3 region has the DNA TGTGCCACCAGCACGGGGCTGATCTCCTACGAGCAGTACTTC. It is translated as CATSTGLISYEQYF.

The V gene is TRBV27, the J gene TRBJ2-7, with 8 bases aligning to TRBD2. The V gene's germline CDR1 is MNHEY and CDR2 SMNVEV (reference sequence). The length of the CDR3 is 13 residues. The junction had 5 bases not matched to a gene; V was cut back by 8 bases and J by 2 bases. In DNA, the CDR3 is TGTGCCAGCTCCCGGGGGGGGGCCTACGAGCAGTACGTC. It is translated as CASSRGGAYEQYV.

This clonotype appeared a few times. A much larger clone lies a single base off, so this may be a read error. The CDR3 nucleotides are TGTGCCAGCAGCACCGAGAACACTGAAGCTTTCTTT. Translation gives CASSTENTEAFF. The chain couples TRBV28 to TRBJ1-1; D gene uncertain. The ends were cut back, 6 bases at V and 1 base at J, with 6 bases in the middle. The CDR3 covers 12 residues. The germline CDR1 and CDR2 sequences are MDHEN and SYDVKM.

The chain links TRBV7-2 to TRBJ2-1, with TRBD1 matching over 8 bases. The CDR3 consists of 16 residues. With V trimmed by 1 base and J by 3 bases, 5 bases remained unmatched. The V gene's germline CDR1 is SGHTA and CDR2 FQGNSA. This chain's CDR3 is CASSLGTGSYYNEQFF. DNA for the CDR3: TGTGCCAGCAGCTTAGGGACAGGGAGCTACTACAATGAGCAGTTCTTC.

This chain joins TRBV30 and TRBJ2-2, with a weak D call TRBD1 (5 bases). Trimming stripped 8 bases from V and 1 base from J, with 23 bases between. Germline V gene data show CDR1 as GTSNPN and CDR2 as SVGIG (reference sequence). CDR3 length: 17 residues. This CDR3 is CAGAWLRRQRNTGELFF. The DNA of the CDR3 is TGTGCCGGGGCGTGGCTTCGTCGACAGCGGAACACCGGGGAGCTGTTTTTT. Filled out from reference TRBV30 and TRBJ2-2, the complete variable domain reads SQTIHQWPATLVQPVGSPLSLECTVEGTSNPNLYWYRQAAGRGLQLLFYSVGIGQISSEVPQNLSASRPQDRQFILSSKKLLLSDSGFYLCAGAWLRRQRNTGELFFGEGSRLTVL.

This clonotype was found a few times. The rearrangement uses TRBV6-5 and TRBJ1-2, with D maybe TRBD1 (6 bases). There are 16 residues in the CDR3. V lost 0 bases and J 3 bases, leaving 14 bases between the germline ends. Looked up from germline, CDR1 is MNHEY and CDR2 is SVGAGI. CDR3: CASSYSWTVPHYGYTF. The CDR3 DNA reads as TGTGCCAGCAGTTACTCGTGGACAGTGCCCCACTATGGCTACACCTTC.

This CDR3 reads CASSLGSGV. CDR3 in DNA: TGTGCCAGCAGCTTAGGTTCCGGCGTC. The chain recombines TRBV7-2 with TRBJ2-7, with D uncertain. Per the germline V gene, CDR1 is SGHTA and CDR2 is FQGNSA. CDR3 length: 9 residues.

This clonotype was found a few times. The chain combines TRBV20-1 with TRBJ2-3; perhaps TRBD1 as D (7 bases). This CDR3 region has 13 residues. Germline V lookup: CDR1 DFQATT, CDR2 SNEGSKA (reference sequence). The ends were cut back, 8 bases at V and 0 bases at J, with 12 bases in the middle. The chain's CDR3 is CSHRGGSTDTQYF. Written as DNA, the CDR3 is TGCAGTCACAGGGGAGGAAGCACAGATACGCAGTATTTT.

The table lists this clonotype with a few counts. V usage is TRBV6-1 and J usage is TRBJ2-7, with 11 nucleotides matching TRBD1. This CDR3 is 14 amino acids long. Germline loops: CDR1 MNHNS, CDR2 SASEGT. J gave up 3 bases and V 7 bases, and 5 bases lay outside the gene matches. The CDR3 coding sequence is TGTGCCAGCAAAGGACAGGGGGCGGGCTACGAGCAGTACTTC. This sequence encodes CASKGQGAGYEQYF.

In its sample, this clonotype was seen a few times. The chain joins TRBV7-2 to TRBJ2-2, with a tentative D call TRBD2 (6 bases). CDR1 and CDR2 (germline): SGHTA, FQGNSA. The CDR3 runs 17 residues. V lost 5 bases, J lost 5 bases, and 21 bases lay in between. Written as DNA, the CDR3 is TGTGCCAGCAGCCTCCTGAACCGGGAGATCAGAACCGGGGAGCTGTTTTTT. As protein: CASSLLNREIRTGELFF.

This clonotype was picked up a small number of times. The chain combines TRBV10-3 with TRBJ2-7, with D perhaps TRBD1 (5 bases). V lost 3 bases to trimming and J lost 6 bases, with 12 bases between them. The CDR3 sequence is 13 residues long. Looked up from germline, CDR1 is ENHRY and CDR2 is SYGVKD. CDR3 in amino acids: CAISDAGNGEQYF. As DNA, the CDR3 is TGTGCCATCAGTGACGCAGGGAATGGCGAGCAGTACTTC.